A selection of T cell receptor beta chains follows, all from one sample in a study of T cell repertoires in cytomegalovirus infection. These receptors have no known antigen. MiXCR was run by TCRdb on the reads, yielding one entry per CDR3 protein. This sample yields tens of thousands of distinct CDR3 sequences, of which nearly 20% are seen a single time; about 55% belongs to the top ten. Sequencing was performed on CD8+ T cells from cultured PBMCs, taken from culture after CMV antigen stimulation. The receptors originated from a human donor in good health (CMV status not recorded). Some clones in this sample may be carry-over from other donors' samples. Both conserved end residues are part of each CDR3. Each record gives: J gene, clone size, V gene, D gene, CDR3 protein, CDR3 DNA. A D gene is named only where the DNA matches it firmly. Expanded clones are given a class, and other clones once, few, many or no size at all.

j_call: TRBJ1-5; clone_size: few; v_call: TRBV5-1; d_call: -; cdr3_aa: CAHSMWNYSNQPQHF; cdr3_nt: TGCGCCCACAGCATGTGGAATTATAGCAATCAGCCCCAGCATTTT
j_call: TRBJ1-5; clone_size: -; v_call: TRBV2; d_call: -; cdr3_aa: CASSEWDPGSNQPQHF; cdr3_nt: TGTGCCAGCAGTGAATGGGATCCTGGGAGCAATCAGCCCCAGCATTTT
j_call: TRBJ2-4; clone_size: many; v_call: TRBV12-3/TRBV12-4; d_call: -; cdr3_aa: CASSLARQGEGNIQYF; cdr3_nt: TGTGCCAGCAGTTTAGCGCGTCAGGGGGAGGGAAACATTCAGTACTTC
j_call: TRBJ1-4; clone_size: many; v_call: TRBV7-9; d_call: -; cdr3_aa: CASSPLSDNEKLFF; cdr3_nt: TGTGCCAGCAGCCCGCTGTCAGATAATGAAAAACTGTTTTTT
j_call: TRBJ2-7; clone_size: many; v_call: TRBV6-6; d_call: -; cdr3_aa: CASSYSTTYEQYF; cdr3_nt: TGTGCCAGCAGTTACTCGACCACCTACGAGCAGTACTTC
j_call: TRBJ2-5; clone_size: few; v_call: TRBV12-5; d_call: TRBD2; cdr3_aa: CASDRGTSEETQYF; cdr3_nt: TGTGCTAGTGACCGGGGGACTAGTGAAGAGACCCAGTACTTC
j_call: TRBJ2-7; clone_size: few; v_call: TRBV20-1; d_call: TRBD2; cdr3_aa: CSARDKASGGAYEQYF; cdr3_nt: TGCAGTGCTAGAGATAAGGCCAGCGGGGGAGCCTACGAGCAGTACTTC
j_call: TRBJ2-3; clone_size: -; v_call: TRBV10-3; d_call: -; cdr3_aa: CAISAATDTQYF; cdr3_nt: TGTGCCATCAGTGCTGCCACAGATACGCAGTATTTT
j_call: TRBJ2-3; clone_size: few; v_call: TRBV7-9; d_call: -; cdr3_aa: CASSFRDTQYF; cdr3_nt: TGTGCCAGCAGCTTCAGGGATACGCAGTATTTT
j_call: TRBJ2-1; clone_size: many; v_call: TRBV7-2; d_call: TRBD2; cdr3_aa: CASSFAPGLAGDEQFF; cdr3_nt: TGTGCCAGCAGCTTTGCGCCGGGACTAGCGGGAGATGAGCAGTTCTTC
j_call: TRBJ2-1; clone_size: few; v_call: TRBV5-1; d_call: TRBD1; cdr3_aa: CASSTTGGSNEQFF; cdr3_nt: TGCGCCAGCAGCACCACAGGGGGCTCAAATGAGCAGTTCTTC
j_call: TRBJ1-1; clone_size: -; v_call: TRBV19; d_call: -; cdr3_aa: CASTSSKAVMNTEAFF; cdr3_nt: TGTGCCAGTACCTCAAGTAAGGCGGTCATGAACACTGAAGCTTTCTTT
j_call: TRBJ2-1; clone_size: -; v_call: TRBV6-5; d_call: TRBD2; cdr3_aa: CASSLSGRAKNEQFF; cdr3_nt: TGTGCCAGCAGTCTTAGCGGGAGGGCGAAGAATGAGCAGTTCTTC
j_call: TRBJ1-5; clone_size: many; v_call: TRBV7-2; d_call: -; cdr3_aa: CASSLAPGTGDQPQHF; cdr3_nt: TGTGCCAGCAGCTTAGCTCCGGGCACCGGGGACCAGCCCCAGCATTTT
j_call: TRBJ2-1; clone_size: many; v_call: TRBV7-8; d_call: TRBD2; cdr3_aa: CASSSSSGGWDEQFF; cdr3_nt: TGTGCCAGCAGCTCATCTAGCGGGGGCTGGGATGAGCAGTTCTTC
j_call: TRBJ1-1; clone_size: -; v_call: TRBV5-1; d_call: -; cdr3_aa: CASSLVGGTNTEAFF; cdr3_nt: TGCGCCAGCAGCCTAGTGGGGGGCACGAACACTGAAGCTTTCTTT
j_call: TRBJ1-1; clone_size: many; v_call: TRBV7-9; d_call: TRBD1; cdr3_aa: CASSPGTATEAFF; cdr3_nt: TGTGCCAGCAGCCCTGGGACAGCTACTGAAGCTTTCTTT
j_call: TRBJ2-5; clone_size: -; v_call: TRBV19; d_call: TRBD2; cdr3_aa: CASSWGLDGLSKETQYF; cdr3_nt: TGTGCCAGTAGTTGGGGACTAGACGGTCTAAGCAAAGAGACCCAGTACTTC
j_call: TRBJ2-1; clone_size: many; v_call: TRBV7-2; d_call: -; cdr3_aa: CASSLETAYNEQFF; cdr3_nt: TGTGCCAGCAGCTTAGAGACGGCCTACAATGAGCAGTTCTTC